Following are 26 T cell receptor beta chains from one sample sequenced in a study of radiation and T cells in renal cell carcinoma (dated by TCRdb to the early 2020s). Read against the paper, the sample's time point label means: blood 4 weeks post-SBRT, at nephrectomy. The sample's treatment or condition label, decoded: 15 Gy SBRT to primary tumor, nephrectomy 4 weeks later. Library preparation used the immunoSEQ multiplex PCR assay. TCRdb mirrors the immuneACCESS table, restricted to in-frame sequences. Some clones are absent from its copies; in checked studies, under half trace to an unresolved V gene, and the reason for the others is unknown. This sample lists about 150,000 clones; 75% to 90% were detected once. The leading ten clones occupy around 17% of the sample. Sequencing was performed on blood, taken from a patient whose treatment included radiotherapy and nephrectomy. The source of these receptors is a woman aged 45-65 years with renal cell carcinoma.

The chain joins TRBV7-2 to TRBJ1-1, with TRBD1 as a possible D gene (5 bases). V gave up 2 bases and J gave up 7 bases, with 11 bases separating them. CDR1 and CDR2 (germline): SGHTA, FQGNSA. CDR3 length equals 13 residues. The CDR3 DNA reads TGTGCCAGCAGCTTAAACCCGACAGATGAAGCTTTCTTT. It encodes CASSLNPTDEAFF.

The V call is TRBV2, the J call TRBJ2-4; 8 positions agree with TRBD2. V dropped 5 bases and J dropped 2; count of bases not matched to a gene: 11. Germline V gene data show CDR1 as SNHLY and CDR2 as FYNNEI. CDR3 length equals 17 residues. CDR3 in DNA: TGTGCCAGCAGTCCAGGGTCTAGCGGGTCTCCCAAAAACATTCAGTACTTC. It specifies CASSPGSSGSPKNIQYF.

The chain combines TRBV2 with TRBJ2-7; unclear D gene. Trimming took 3 bases from V and 2 from J, leaving 8 bases between them. Germline V gene sequence: CDR1 SNHLY, CDR2 FYNNEI. The CDR3 contains 13 residues. The CDR3 loop is CASSDVSAYEQYF. In DNA, the CDR3 is TGTGCCAGCAGTGACGTGTCGGCCTACGAGCAGTACTTC.

The chain combines TRBV19 with TRBJ2-7; 12 bases are shared with TRBD2. Germline CDR1 reads LNHDA; CDR2 reads SQIVND (reference sequence). The CDR3 is made up of 15 amino acids. After removal of 5 bases from V and 4 bases from J, the junction contained 6 bases not matched to a gene. CDR3 DNA: TGTGCCAGTAGTCCCCGACTAGCGGGAGAGTACGAGCAGTACTTC. This sequence encodes CASSPRLAGEYEQYF.

In this sample, this clone turned up once. This chain uses TRBV19 with TRBJ1-5, with 7 bases aligning to TRBD1. V gave up 9 bases and J gave up 0 bases; unmatched junction bases: 8. The CDR3 is 15 residues long. CDR1 and CDR2 from the germline V gene are LNHDA and SQIVND (reference sequence). CDR3 sequence (DNA): TGTGCCAGACCGGGACAGTGGAATAGCAATCAGCCCCAGCATTTT. This codes for CARPGQWNSNQPQHF.

This chain uses TRBV5-1 with TRBJ2-7; 8 bases align to TRBD1. J lost 2 bases, V lost 5 bases, and 18 bases had no gene match. The CDR3 covers 18 residues. Germline V gives CDR1 SGHRS, CDR2 YFSETQ. The CDR3 DNA sequence: TGCGCCAGCAGTCCAGACAGGGGCGACATTTTTAGCCCCTACGAGCAGTACTTC. Its protein is CASSPDRGDIFSPYEQYF.

V gene TRBV7-2 combines with J gene TRBJ2-3; tentative D call: TRBD2 (6 bases). Trimming pared 0 bases from V and 3 bases from J, leaving 19 bases between. This CDR3 is built from 18 residues. From germline, CDR1 is SGHTA and CDR2 FQGNSA. CDR3 nucleotides: TGTGCCAGCAGCTTAGCGCCTCCAGACGCTGGGGGGACAGATACGCAGTATTTT. Protein product: CASSLAPPDAGGTDTQYF.

The chain couples TRBV19 to TRBJ1-1; D is possibly TRBD1 (6 bases). Per germline, CDR1 LNHDA and CDR2 SQIVND (reference sequence). The CDR3 consists of 13 residues. V lost 6 bases and J lost 1, with 9 bases in between. CDR3 in DNA: TGTGCCAGTAGAACAGGGCCGAACACTGAAGCTTTCTTT. Translated, it gives CASRTGPNTEAFF.

The gene calls are TRBV27 and TRBJ2-1; 9 bases line up with TRBD1. Germline CDR1 MNHEY, CDR2 SMNVEV (reference sequence). The junction had 3 bases not matched to a gene; V was cut back by 6 bases and J by 3 bases. CDR3 length: 14 amino acids. The chain's CDR3 is CASSPDRGYNEQFF. The CDR3 DNA is TGTGCCAGCAGCCCGGACAGGGGCTACAATGAGCAGTTCTTC.

The chain combines TRBV28 with TRBJ2-3, with TRBD2 identical over 7 bases. There are 14 residues in the CDR3. Germline lookup yields CDR1 MDHEN and CDR2 SYDVKM. J gave up 4 bases and V 6 bases, and 7 bases lay outside the gene matches. The CDR3 DNA reads as TGTGCCAGCAGAGAGGGAGGGTTGTCAGATACGCAGTATTTT. This codes for CASREGGLSDTQYF.

This clone was counted once. CDR3 loop: CASSLDRADEQFF. CDR3 coding DNA: TGTGCCAGCAGCTTAGACCGCGCGGATGAGCAGTTCTTC. The chain couples TRBV7-2 to TRBJ2-1; the D is unclear. CDR3 length: 13 amino acids. Per germline, CDR1 SGHTA and CDR2 FQGNSA. Deletions cut 1 base from V and 8 bases from J, with 9 bases between.

V gene TRBV5-1 combines with J gene TRBJ1-4; 9 nucleotides line up with TRBD1. The CDR3 length is 14 residues. J gave up 7 bases and V 2 bases, and 3 bases lay outside the gene matches. CDR1 is SGHRS, CDR2 YFSETQ, per germline. CDR3 amino acids: CASSFPGQGEKLFF. In nucleotides, the CDR3 is TGCGCCAGCAGCTTTCCGGGACAGGGTGAAAAACTGTTTTTT.

The genes are TRBV10-1 and TRBJ2-3; TRBD1 agrees at 8 bases. This CDR3 contains 15 residues. The germline V gene has CDR1 WNHNN and CDR2 SYGVQD (reference sequence). The trim removed 6 bases at V and 2 bases at J, leaving 7 bases unmatched. DNA of the CDR3: TGCGCCAGCAGAAGGGGACAGGAGATCACAGATACGCAGTATTTT. This codes for CASRRGQEITDTQYF.

The chain joins TRBV9 to TRBJ2-7; 7 bases are shared with TRBD2. Germline lookup yields CDR1 SGDLS and CDR2 YYNGEE. Trimming cost V 1 base and J 4 bases; bases outside gene matches: 8. The CDR3 is made up of 15 amino acids. The CDR3 region has the DNA TGTGCCAGCAGCGTAAGGGCTAGCGGACCTTACGAGCAGTACTTC. Translated, it gives CASSVRASGPYEQYF.

This clone was detected only once. The chain links TRBV11-2 to TRBJ2-2; 8 bases line up with TRBD2. Trimming took 5 bases from V and 7 from J; bases not matched to a gene: 12. In germline, CDR1 is SGHAT, CDR2 FQNNGV. The CDR3 length is 16 residues. CDR3 amino acids: CASSLSPGLDGGELFF. CDR3 coding DNA: TGTGCCAGCAGCCTTTCACCGGGACTAGATGGCGGGGAGCTGTTTTTT.

The chain links TRBV9 to TRBJ1-5; 8 bases fit TRBD1. The CDR3 length is 16 residues. Germline CDR1 SGDLS, CDR2 YYNGEE. After removal of 4 bases from V and 6 bases from J, the junction contained 12 bases not matched to a gene. The CDR3: CASSSGKDRDFQPQHF. In nucleotides, the CDR3 is TGTGCCAGCAGCTCTGGAAAGGACAGGGACTTTCAGCCCCAGCATTTT.

The chain combines TRBV18 with TRBJ2-1, with D tentatively TRBD1 (5 bases). Germline V gene sequence: CDR1 KGHSH, CDR2 LQKENI. The CDR3 sequence is 14 residues long. V lost 0 bases and J 6 bases, leaving 9 bases between the germline ends. The CDR3 spells CASSPPVGVNEQFF. The CDR3, as DNA: TGTGCCAGCTCACCACCTGTAGGGGTCAATGAGCAGTTCTTC.

The chain carries TRBV14 and TRBJ1-4; D unresolved. Per germline, CDR1 SGHDN and CDR2 FVKESK. CDR3 size: 15 residues. V was pared by 1 base and J by 5 bases, with 11 bases between. DNA of the CDR3: TGTGCCAGCAGCCAAGTTCGCAGGAACAATGAAAAACTGTTTTTT. It codes for CASSQVRRNNEKLFF.

The gene calls are TRBV4-3 and TRBJ2-1, with 7 bases that match TRBD1. CDR1 and CDR2 from the germline V gene are LGHNA and YSLEER. Unmatched junction bases numbered 10, after V lost 7 bases and J lost 7 bases. This CDR3 comprises 14 residues. The CDR3 loop reads CASTPNRGLNEQFF. CDR3 DNA: TGCGCCAGCACTCCTAACAGGGGTTTGAATGAGCAGTTCTTC.

The chain carries TRBV19 and TRBJ2-5, with TRBD2 as a possible D gene (5 bases). The CDR3 loop spans 16 amino acids. Germline CDR1 reads LNHDA; CDR2 reads SQIVND (reference sequence). V lost 3 bases to trimming and J lost 3 bases, with 17 bases between them. The CDR3 loop reads CASSIGSAVGKETQYF. Written as DNA, the CDR3 is TGTGCCAGTAGTATCGGCTCCGCGGTCGGGAAAGAGACCCAGTACTTC. The variable domain in full, with the rest retrieved from reference TRBV19 and TRBJ2-5, is DGGITQSPKYLFRKEGQNVTLSCEQNLNHDAMYWYRQDPGQGLRLIYYSQIVNDFQKGDIAEGYSVSREKKESFPLTVTSAQKNPTAFYLCASSIGSAVGKETQYFGPGTRLLVL.

The chain uses TRBV27 and TRBJ1-1; D gene uncertain. Trimming took off 5 bases at V and 1 base at J, with 11 bases between the two ends. The CDR3 consists of 14 residues. The germline V gene encodes CDR1 MNHEY and CDR2 SMNVEV (reference sequence). CDR3 residues: CASSRSGRNTEAFF. In DNA, the CDR3 is TGTGCCAGCAGTCGATCCGGGAGGAACACTGAAGCTTTCTTT.

The chain joins TRBV28 to TRBJ2-1; 10 nucleotides match TRBD2. Per the germline V gene, CDR1 is MDHEN and CDR2 is SYDVKM. CDR3 length equals 17 residues. V lost 6 bases and J lost 8; bases outside the gene matches: 16. The CDR3 DNA reads TGTGCCAGCAGAGGTCCTGGCCCCCTAGCGGGAGTTTATGAGCAGTTCTTC. It codes for CASRGPGPLAGVYEQFF.

The chain couples TRBV19 to TRBJ2-7; the D is unclear. Per germline, CDR1 LNHDA and CDR2 SQIVND (reference sequence). Trimming removed 0 bases from V and 9 bases from J, with 15 bases in between. This CDR3 has 14 amino acids. In DNA, the CDR3 is TGTGCCAGTAGTATAGATCAAGGTGGGGTCGGGCAGTACTTC. Amino acid sequence: CASSIDQGGVGQYF. Full variable domain (remainder filled in from reference TRBV19 and TRBJ2-7): DGGITQSPKYLFRKEGQNVTLSCEQNLNHDAMYWYRQDPGQGLRLIYYSQIVNDFQKGDIAEGYSVSREKKESFPLTVTSAQKNPTAFYLCASSIDQGGVGQYFGPGTRLTVT.

The gene calls are TRBV7-2 and TRBJ2-5, with TRBD1 identical over 7 bases. With 5 bases clipped from V and 1 base from J, the junction kept 1 base outside the gene matches. CDR3 length: 13 residues. CDR1 SGHTA and CDR2 FQGNSA come from the germline V gene. CDR3 sequence: CASSRDSQETQYF. CDR3 sequence (DNA): TGTGCCAGCAGCCGGGACAGCCAAGAGACCCAGTACTTC.

V usage is TRBV7-8 and J usage is TRBJ1-6; TRBD1 aligns across 7 bases. Germline V gene data show CDR1 as SGHVS and CDR2 as FQNEAQ. V lost 0 bases to trimming and J lost 7 bases; unmatched junction nucleotides: 6. The CDR3 runs 16 residues. CDR3 DNA sequence: TGTGCCAGCAGCTTAGCGCCGGGACAGACAAATTCACCCCTCCACTTT. Translated: CASSLAPGQTNSPLHF.

The chain is built from TRBV7-2 and TRBJ1-5; D is unresolved. Per germline, CDR1 SGHTA and CDR2 FQGNSA. The CDR3 is 14 amino acids. Trimming removed 6 bases from V and 3 bases from J, with 12 bases in between. The CDR3 spells CASSSDVNNQPQHF. The CDR3, as DNA: TGTGCCAGCAGTTCAGACGTGAACAATCAGCCCCAGCATTTT.